The 31 T cell receptor beta chains presented below share a single source sample, sequenced in a study of tumour-infiltrating T cells in Burkitt lymphoma. Generated by immunoSEQ multiplex PCR, the TCRdb table keeps only in-frame clones and is missing some. This sample has roughly 8,500 clones, with 73% found just once. The sequenced material came from tumor tissue. The receptors shown here come from a human donor with diffuse large B-cell lymphoma.

The chain couples TRBV4-1 to TRBJ2-1; D is ambiguous. Germline assignment: CDR1 MGHRA and CDR2 YSYEKL. The CDR3 runs 16 residues. V was shortened by 0 bases and J by 5 bases, with 14 bases between the two germline ends. The CDR3, as DNA: TGCGCCAGCAGCCAAGAACTCCTGATGAGCGACAATGAGCAGTTCTTC. Translating gives CASSQELLMSDNEQFF.

CDR3 residues: CASSLGWTGEHEQYF. The CDR3 DNA sequence: TGTGCCAGCAGTTTGGGATGGACAGGGGAGCACGAGCAGTACTTC. The J gene is TRBJ2-7, the V gene TRBV6-5; TRBD1 agrees at 9 bases. J lost 5 bases, V lost 4 bases, and 9 bases had no gene match. The germline V gene has CDR1 MNHEY and CDR2 SVGAGI. The CDR3 totals 15 residues.

The V gene is TRBV7-9, the J gene TRBJ2-7; tentatively, D is TRBD2 (5 bases). The CDR3 is 10 amino acids. V gave up 8 bases and J gave up 4 bases, with 6 bases separating them. From germline, CDR1 is SEHNR and CDR2 FQNEAQ (reference sequence). As DNA, the CDR3 is TGTGCCAGCGGGGAGTACGAGCAGTACTTC. Its protein is CASGEYEQYF.

The chain recombines TRBV5-5 with TRBJ1-4; D is ambiguous. Germline CDR1 and CDR2: SGHKS and YYEKEE (reference sequence). This CDR3 contains 14 residues. V was trimmed by 4 bases and J by 8 bases, leaving 15 bases between them. CDR3 protein: CASSPTVLTEKLFF. Written as DNA, the CDR3 is TGTGCCAGCAGCCCTACAGTTTTGACAGAAAAACTGTTTTTT.

This chain uses TRBV5-1 with TRBJ1-2; 12 nucleotides agree with TRBD1. CDR1 and CDR2 (germline): SGHRS, YFSETQ. J gave up 8 bases and V 4 bases, and 3 bases lay outside the gene matches. The CDR3 has 13 residues. The CDR3 DNA sequence: TGCGCCAGCAGCCCGGGACAGGGGGCGGGCTACACCTTC. This gives the protein CASSPGQGAGYTF.

This chain uses TRBV7-3 with TRBJ2-1; 11 nucleotides match TRBD2. V lost 8 bases to trimming and J lost 7 bases; unmatched junction nucleotides: 4. This CDR3 comprises 13 residues. From germline, CDR1 is SGHTA and CDR2 FQGTGA. The CDR3 coding sequence is TGTGCCAGCGGGACTAGCGGTAGGAATGAGCAGTTCTTC. Amino acid sequence: CASGTSGRNEQFF.

The gene calls are TRBV5-1 and TRBJ1-4; TRBD1 is a possible D gene (5 bases). The CDR3 has 13 amino acids. The V and J ends lost 4 bases and 8 bases respectively, with 12 bases between them. Per germline, CDR1 SGHRS and CDR2 YFSETQ. The CDR3 sequence: CASSAGQREKLFF. The DNA for the CDR3 is TGCGCCAGCAGCGCCGGACAAAGGGAAAAACTGTTTTTT. The variable domain in full, completed from reference TRBV5-1 and TRBJ1-4, reads KAGVTQTPRYLIKTRGQQVTLSCSPISGHRSVSWYQQTPGQGLQFLFEYFSETQRNKGNFPGRFSGRQFSNSRSEMNVSTLELGDSALYLCASSAGQREKLFFGSGTQLSVL.

V usage is TRBV2 and J usage is TRBJ2-3; TRBD1 matches at 10 bases. The V and J ends lost 8 bases and 8 bases, in that order; junction bases with no gene match: 7. The germline V gene has CDR1 SNHLY and CDR2 FYNNEI. This CDR3 has 13 residues. CDR3 sequence: CASAGQGPPTQYF. As DNA, the CDR3 is TGTGCCAGCGCGGGACAGGGGCCCCCTACGCAGTATTTT.

The rearrangement uses TRBV7-6 and TRBJ1-1, with TRBD1 as a possible D gene (5 bases). V gave up 1 base and J gave up 4 bases, with 7 bases separating them. Per germline, CDR1 SGHVS and CDR2 FNYEAQ. The CDR3 spans 13 residues. The CDR3 region has the DNA TGTGCCAGCAGCTTAGATCAGGGCACTGAAGCTTTCTTT. As protein: CASSLDQGTEAFF.

This clone was observed a few times. V and J are TRBV2 and TRBJ1-1; D unclear. The CDR3 is 14 residues long. CDR1 SNHLY and CDR2 FYNNEI come from the germline V gene. Trimming stripped 2 bases from V and 3 bases from J, with 10 bases between. The CDR3 nucleotides read TGTGCCAGCAGTGAACTGGTTGTTGACACTGAAGCTTTCTTT. Amino acid sequence: CASSELVVDTEAFF.

The gene calls are TRBV5-1 and TRBJ1-4; D uncertain. The CDR3 loop spans 14 amino acids. Between the trimmed V and J ends, which lost 0 bases and 2 bases, there was a span of 5 bases. Germline CDR1 is SGHRS and CDR2 is YFSETQ. The DNA of the CDR3 is TGCGCCAGCAGCTTGGGGGCCACTAATGAAAAACTGTTTTTT. Its translation: CASSLGATNEKLFF.

This chain uses TRBV12-5 with TRBJ1-5, with 7 nucleotides matching TRBD1. With 2 bases clipped from V and 4 bases from J, the junction kept 8 bases outside the gene matches. Per the germline V gene, CDR1 is LGHNT and CDR2 is FRNRAP. The CDR3 is 16 residues long. The CDR3 is CASGLSGLTGNQPQHF. CDR3 sequence (DNA): TGTGCTAGTGGTTTGAGTGGATTGACAGGGAATCAGCCCCAGCATTTT.

The V and J genes are TRBV27 and TRBJ2-7; perhaps TRBD2 as D (5 bases). V lost 6 bases, J lost 5 bases, and 23 bases lay in between. CDR3 length: 16 amino acids. In germline, CDR1 is MNHEY, CDR2 SMNVEV (reference sequence). CDR3 coding DNA: TGTGCCAGCAGCCCTCCCGGAGAGGCGGAGGTTAACGAGCAGTACTTC. This encodes CASSPPGEAEVNEQYF.

In its sample, this clone ranks as medium-sized. The chain employs TRBV11-1 and TRBJ2-7, with 10 bases aligning to TRBD1. Germline CDR1 and CDR2: SGHAT and FQDESV (reference sequence). The CDR3 is 13 residues long. Trimming at V came to 5 bases and at J to 10 bases, leaving 8 bases not matched to a gene. The CDR3 sequence: CASSHSDRGSQYF. For the CDR3, the DNA is TGTGCCAGCAGCCATTCGGACAGGGGGTCCCAGTACTTC.

CDR3 amino acids: CASSYPGVDGYTF. CDR3 nucleotide sequence: TGTGCCAGCAGTTACCCAGGGGTGGATGGCTACACCTTC. The chain carries TRBV5-4 and TRBJ1-2, with a possible D match to TRBD1 (6 bases). Germline V gene sequence: CDR1 SGHNT, CDR2 YYREEE (reference sequence). This CDR3 has 13 amino acids. The V gene lost 5 bases and the J gene lost 6 bases, with 14 bases spanning the gap.

The chain joins TRBV5-1 to TRBJ2-5; no clear D. V was trimmed by 0 bases and J by 5 bases, leaving 11 bases between them. The CDR3 extends over 14 amino acids. Germline CDR1 and CDR2: SGHRS and YFSETQ. CDR3: CASSLDSPGETQYF. For the CDR3, the DNA is TGCGCCAGCAGCTTGGATAGTCCCGGGGAGACCCAGTACTTC.

The chain is built from TRBV4-1 and TRBJ1-2; 7 nucleotides agree with TRBD1. The CDR3 has 15 residues. The germline V gene encodes CDR1 MGHRA and CDR2 YSYEKL. Trimming removed 0 bases from V and 5 bases from J; junction bases left unmatched: 6. The CDR3 sequence is CASSQDKGGAYGYTF. In nucleotides, the CDR3 is TGCGCCAGCAGCCAAGATAAAGGGGGCGCTTATGGCTACACCTTC.

V and J are TRBV7-9 and TRBJ1-4, with TRBD1 matching over 8 bases. J lost 6 bases, V lost 6 bases, and 6 bases had no gene match. The CDR3 loop spans 14 amino acids. The germline V gene encodes CDR1 SEHNR and CDR2 FQNEAQ (reference sequence). The CDR3 loop is CASSWTGYDEKLFF. The CDR3 DNA is TGTGCCAGCAGTTGGACAGGGTATGATGAAAAACTGTTTTTT.

The CDR3: CASSLQGANYGYTF. CDR3 nucleotides: TGTGCCAGCTCACTACAGGGAGCTAACTATGGCTACACCTTC. The chain recombines TRBV18 with TRBJ1-2; D may be TRBD1 (6 bases). Per germline, CDR1 KGHSH and CDR2 LQKENI. The CDR3 loop spans 14 amino acids. Trimming removed 4 bases from V and 0 bases from J, with 9 bases in between.

This clone was found a few times. The V call is TRBV5-1, the J call TRBJ1-1; no reliable D call. The CDR3 loop spans 14 amino acids. V lost 3 bases to trimming and J lost 1 base, with 10 bases between them. Germline CDR1 SGHRS, CDR2 YFSETQ. The chain's CDR3 is CASSYSDGNTEAFF. The CDR3 DNA sequence: TGCGCCAGCAGCTACTCGGACGGGAACACTGAAGCTTTCTTT.

The chain has TRBV11-2 and TRBJ2-1, with 8 positions matching TRBD2. The CDR3 runs to 14 residues. V lost 2 bases to trimming and J lost 3 bases; unmatched junction nucleotides: 0. Germline V gene sequence: CDR1 SGHAT, CDR2 FQNNGV. The CDR3 DNA follows: TGTGCCAGCAGCTTAAGCGGGGGCTACAATGAGCAGTTCTTC. The encoded protein is CASSLSGGYNEQFF.

V and J are TRBV10-3 and TRBJ2-1, with 10 bases matching TRBD2. The CDR3 extends over 15 amino acids. V dropped 3 bases and J dropped 7; count of bases not matched to a gene: 6. The germline V gene encodes CDR1 ENHRY and CDR2 SYGVKD. DNA for the CDR3: TGTGCCATCAGTGATACTAGCGGGGCCACAAATGAGCAGTTCTTC. Translated: CAISDTSGATNEQFF.

This chain joins TRBV6-1 and TRBJ1-2; unclear D gene. From germline, CDR1 is MNHNS and CDR2 SASEGT. CDR3 length: 13 amino acids. V dropped 5 bases and J dropped 3 bases, with 10 bases sitting between them. DNA for the CDR3: TGTGCCAGCAGTCGGGCCTTGGACTATGGCTACACCTTC. The encoded protein is CASSRALDYGYTF.

This chain connects TRBV7-9 to TRBJ1-2; 7 bases are shared with TRBD1. The CDR3 runs 13 residues. Germline V gene lookup returns CDR1 SEHNR and CDR2 FQNEAQ (reference sequence). Trimming removed 5 bases from V and 4 bases from J; junction bases left unmatched: 4. Here the CDR3 reads CASSTAGGYGYTF. The CDR3, as DNA: TGTGCCAGCAGCACCGCAGGGGGCTATGGCTACACCTTC.

The chain couples TRBV27 to TRBJ1-4, with TRBD1 as a possible D gene (6 bases). CDR1 and CDR2 from the germline V gene are MNHEY and SMNVEV (reference sequence). V lost 2 bases and J 8 bases, leaving 12 bases between the germline ends. The CDR3 length is 14 residues. CDR3 loop: CASSLTRGGEKLFF. In DNA, the CDR3 is TGTGCCAGCAGTTTAACCAGGGGTGGGGAAAAACTGTTTTTT.

This clone has only one observation. CDR3 region: CASSLQLGYTF. CDR3 coding DNA: TGTGCCAGCAGCTTACAGCTAGGCTACACCTTC. The chain carries TRBV7-9 and TRBJ1-2; unclear D gene. This CDR3 has 11 amino acids. CDR1 is SEHNR and CDR2 is FQNEAQ in the germline V gene (reference sequence). V lost 2 bases and J lost 8, with 6 bases in between.

This chain links TRBV6-5 with TRBJ1-5; D unclear. CDR3 length: 13 amino acids. V shed 7 bases and J shed 2 bases, with 9 bases lying between them. Germline-derived CDR1 and CDR2 are MNHEY and SVGAGI. The CDR3 DNA follows: TGTGCCAGCACCCATGGGGGCAATCAGCCCCAGCATTTT. Translating gives CASTHGGNQPQHF.

The chain couples TRBV19 to TRBJ2-7; D uncertain. This CDR3 is 13 amino acids long. V gave up 4 bases and J gave up 2 bases, with 9 bases separating them. CDR1 and CDR2 from the germline V gene are LNHDA and SQIVND (reference sequence). The DNA for the CDR3 is TGTGCCAGTAGTAGCGGCACCACCTACGAGCAGTACTTC. It encodes CASSSGTTYEQYF.

The chain employs TRBV14 and TRBJ1-3; D ambiguous. Trimming left V 1 base short and J 3 bases short, with 10 bases between. Germline V CDR1 and CDR2: SGHDN, FVKESK. There are 15 residues in the CDR3. The CDR3 is CASSQGVGRGNTIYF. For the CDR3, the DNA is TGTGCCAGCAGCCAAGGGGTAGGGCGTGGAAACACCATATATTTT.

The chain recombines TRBV5-1 with TRBJ1-1, with 7 bases that match TRBD1. This CDR3 contains 15 residues. Germline trimming cut 0 bases from V and 4 bases from J; bases unmatched to any gene: 6. Germline values: CDR1 SGHRS, CDR2 YFSETQ. CDR3 nucleotide sequence: TGCGCCAGCAGCTTGGCAGGGGGTGGTGGCACTGAAGCTTTCTTT. As protein: CASSLAGGGGTEAFF.

J is TRBJ2-5 and V is TRBV2, with a weak D call TRBD1 (6 bases). Trimming cost V 6 bases and J 5 bases, with 13 bases left between them. CDR1 SNHLY and CDR2 FYNNEI come from the germline V gene. This CDR3 contains 13 residues. CDR3 nucleotides: TGTGCCAGCAGACCAAACAGGGCGGAGACCCAGTACTTC. It yields the protein CASRPNRAETQYF. The variable domain in full, with the rest retrieved from reference TRBV2 and TRBJ2-5, is EPEVTQTPSHQVTQMGQEVILRCVPISNHLYFYWYRQILGQKVEFLVSFYNNEISEKSEIFDDQFSVERPDGSNFTLKIRSTKLEDSAMYFCASRPNRAETQYFGPGTRLLVL.